Detailed here is one T cell receptor (beta chain). What it binds is unknown. Only in-frame clones appear in the TCRdb table, and some are missing; sequencing was by immunoSEQ multiplex PCR. The profile shows just under 30,000 clones, 65% to 75% of them singletons. V lost 0 bases, J lost 2 bases, and 13 bases lay in between. Germline V gene data show CDR1 as SQVTM and CDR2 as ANQGSEA. This CDR3 spans 15 amino acids. Antigen-specific CD4+ T cells were expanded with viral peptide pools in the ViraFEST assay before sequencing. Investigators separated out CD4+ T cells once around nine days of culture had passed. Either the mRNA-1273 or the BNT162b2 vaccine was given to participants as two doses. None of these healthy vaccinees had been infected with SARS-CoV-2 before vaccination. IL-2 medium was substituted for half the medium on days 3 and 7. The data derive from a study of vaccination effects on CD4 cells after COVID-19. Study-level results: Of the vaccine-induced clones from healthy vaccinees, merely 1 of 255 recognized common cold coronaviruses as well.

This clonotype was obtained from a human donor who received a COVID-19 vaccine. The chain employs TRBV29-1 and TRBJ1-2, with D possibly matching TRBD1 (5 bases). The sequencing used CD4+ T cells from PBMCs cultured with HCoV-OC43 spike peptides, collected after COVID-19 vaccination. As to subset: HCoV-OC43 spike overlapping peptide pool stimulation. CDR3 nucleotide sequence: TGCAGCGTTGAAGATATCGGGGGTGGGAACTATGGCTACACCTTC. Translation gives CSVEDIGGGNYGYTF.